This T cell receptor (beta chain) was sequenced during a study of glioma-infiltrating T cells after dendritic cell vaccination. About the research overall: Patients received autologous tumor lysate-pulsed dendritic cell vaccination between 2003 and 2012. Patients received three intradermal dendritic cell vaccine injections at biweekly intervals.

The primer mix had 60 V beta and 13 J beta primers. Sequencing used immunoSEQ multiplex PCR; TCRdb keeps in-frame clones, though not all of them. The table has under 100,000 clones, more than 70% seen once. All glioblastoma patients lacked an isocitrate dehydrogenase mutation. There are 14 residues in the CDR3. Germline CDR1 is SEHNR and CDR2 is FQNEAQ (reference sequence). The V segment lost 6 bases and the J segment 7 bases; nucleotides outside the gene matches: 7. The source of this sequence is a human donor with glioblastoma. Material: blood, obtained before dendritic cell vaccination. This chain links TRBV7-9 with TRBJ2-1; TRBD2 aligns across 9 bases. The CDR3 loop is CASRGSGSGNEQFF. Here the CDR3 DNA reads TGTGCCAGCAGAGGTAGCGGGAGCGGGAATGAGCAGTTCTTC.